Listed here are 4 T cell receptor beta chains from one sample, sequenced in a study of identical twins (dated by TCRdb to the mid-2010s). Library generation was performed with 5' RACE. The listed sequencing device is Illumina HiSeq 2000. TCRdb cleaned the public reads at Q25 with fastp, built clones with MiXCR and kept in-frame beta chains. Each CDR3 protein gets just one entry, which takes the most common genes and DNA from the rows behind it. In all, the sample holds more than 600,000 distinct CDR3 sequences, and about 20% of those were seen once. About an eighth of the sample rests with the top ten. This sample was also put to use in a study of T cells expressing NK-cell markers.

The sequenced sample consisted of PBMCs. These receptors were taken from a woman between 18 and 29 years old in good health.

The chain joins TRBV6-5 to TRBJ2-7, with D possibly called TRBD1 or TRBD2 (7 bases each). With 2 bases removed from V and 7 bases from J, the gap between germline ends came to 21 bases. The germline V gene encodes CDR1 MNHEY and CDR2 SVGAGI. The CDR3 is 16 residues long. CDR3 nucleotide sequence: TGTGCCAGCAGTTACCCCAGGGGGGGCGCTTTAAGGGAGCAGTACTTC. Its protein product is CASSYPRGGALREQYF.

This clonotype was recorded at least ten times. CDR3 nucleotides: TGTGCCATCAGTGAGTCGAGCGGGAGCGAGCAGTACTTC. It codes for CAISESSGSEQYF. The genes are TRBV10-3 and TRBJ2-7, with TRBD2 identical over 8 bases. The V and J ends lost 0 bases and 6 bases, in that order; junction bases with no gene match: 1. Germline CDR1 reads ENHRY; CDR2 reads SYGVKD. This CDR3 is 13 amino acids long.

This clonotype was picked up a small number of times. This chain joins TRBV7-9 and TRBJ1-1; D is undetermined. Trimming shortened V by 5 bases and J by 11 bases, and 15 bases separated the two germline ends. There are 12 residues in the CDR3. Germline CDR1 is SEHNR and CDR2 is FQNEAQ (reference sequence). The CDR3 is CASSPLRPGAFF. The CDR3 nucleotides are TGTGCCAGCAGCCCATTGAGGCCGGGCGCTTTCTTT.

The chain carries TRBV7-9 and TRBJ1-1; the D is unclear. The CDR3 runs to 11 residues. CDR1 SEHNR and CDR2 FQNEAQ come from the germline V gene (reference sequence). Trimming cost V 5 bases and J 10 bases, with 11 bases left between them. The CDR3 here is CASSGQVAAFF. CDR3 DNA: TGTGCCAGCAGCGGTCAAGTCGCAGCTTTCTTT.